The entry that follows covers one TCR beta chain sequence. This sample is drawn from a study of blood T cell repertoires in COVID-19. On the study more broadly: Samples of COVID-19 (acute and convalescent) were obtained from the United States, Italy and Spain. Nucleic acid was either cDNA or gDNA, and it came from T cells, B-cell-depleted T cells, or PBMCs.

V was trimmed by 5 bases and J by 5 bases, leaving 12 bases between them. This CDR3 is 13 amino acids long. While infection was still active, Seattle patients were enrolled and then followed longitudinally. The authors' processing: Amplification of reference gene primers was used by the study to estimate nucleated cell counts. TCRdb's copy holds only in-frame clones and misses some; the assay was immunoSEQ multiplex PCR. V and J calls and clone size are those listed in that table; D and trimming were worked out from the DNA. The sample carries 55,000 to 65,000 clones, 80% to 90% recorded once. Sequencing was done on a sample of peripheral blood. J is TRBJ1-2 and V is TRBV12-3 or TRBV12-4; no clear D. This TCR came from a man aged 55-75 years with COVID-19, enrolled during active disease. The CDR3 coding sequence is TGTGCCAGCAGTCCCGGAGCTCTTTATGGCTACACCTTC. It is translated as CASSPGALYGYTF.